Presented here are 14 T cell receptor beta chains from one specimen sequenced in a study of T cell repertoires in cytomegalovirus infection. Their antigens remain unidentified. From the reads, TCRdb called clonotypes with MiXCR, one entry per CDR3 protein. The sample records 40,000 to 55,000 distinct CDR3 sequences, about 18% being singletons. The sample here was CD8+ T cells from cultured PBMCs, taken from culture after CMV antigen stimulation. The origin of the receptors is a human donor in good health (CMV status not recorded). Some clones in this sample may be carry-over from other donors' samples.

A few counts support this clonotype. The genes are TRBV4-3 and TRBJ2-7; 12 bases line up with TRBD2. V shed 0 bases, J shed 1 base, and the junction held 4 bases outside the gene matches. Germline CDR1 reads LGHNA; CDR2 reads YSLEER. There are 17 residues in the CDR3. The CDR3, as DNA: TGCGCCAGCAGCCAAGATGGAACTAGCGGGGGGTCCTACGAGCAGTACTTC. It codes for CASSQDGTSGGSYEQYF.

This clonotype has just a few counts. The chain carries TRBV24-1 and TRBJ2-1; the D is unclear. CDR1 and CDR2 from the germline V gene are KGHDR and SFDVKD. With 8 bases removed from V and 6 bases from J, the gap between germline ends came to 7 bases. CDR3 length equals 11 residues. The CDR3 bases are TGTGCCACCACATACCTCAATGAGCAGTTCTTC. It is translated as CATTYLNEQFF.

The chain uses TRBV7-6 and TRBJ2-1; the D call may be TRBD1 or TRBD2 (5 bases each). CDR3 size: 12 residues. Germline CDR1 SGHVS, CDR2 FNYEAQ. With 3 bases removed from V and 7 bases from J, the gap between germline ends came to 7 bases. As DNA, the CDR3 is TGTGCCAGCAGCTTCGGGGCAAATGAGCAGTTCTTC. This translates into CASSFGANEQFF.

The CDR3 nucleotides read TGTGCCAGCAGCTTGAGTCCCTTGGACAGTCTAGTGAACACTGAAGCTTTCTTT. Translation: CASSLSPLDSLVNTEAFF. The chain joins TRBV7-8 to TRBJ1-1, with TRBD1 as a possible D gene (6 bases). Deletions cut 3 bases from V and 0 bases from J, with 20 bases between. CDR1 is SGHVS, CDR2 FQNEAQ, per germline. The CDR3 spans 18 residues. Filled out from reference TRBV7-8 and TRBJ1-1, the complete variable domain reads GAGVSQSPRYKVAKRGQDVALRCDPISGHVSLFWYQQALGQGPEFLTYFQNEAQLDKSGLPSDRFFAERPEGSVSTLKIQRTQQEDSAVYLCASSLSPLDSLVNTEAFFGQGTRLTVV.

This clonotype was counted only a few times. V is TRBV7-9 and J is TRBJ1-2, with TRBD1 identical over 12 bases. J lost 6 bases, V lost 5 bases, and 7 bases had no gene match. The CDR3 totals 15 residues. Germline CDR1 reads SEHNR; CDR2 reads FQNEAQ (reference sequence). Here the CDR3 reads CASSPSGTGGDGYTF. The CDR3 nucleotides are TGTGCCAGCAGCCCCTCCGGGACAGGGGGCGATGGCTACACCTTC.

By proportion, this clonotype is medium-sized. The chain has TRBV6-5 and TRBJ1-2, with 8 bases matching TRBD1. Germline assignment: CDR1 MNHEY and CDR2 SVGAGI. CDR3 length: 14 amino acids. With V trimmed by 0 bases and J by 6 bases, 3 bases remained unmatched. The CDR3 sequence is CASSYSRTGHGYTF. CDR3 sequence (DNA): TGTGCCAGCAGTTACTCCCGGACAGGGCATGGCTACACCTTC.

V usage is TRBV7-9 and J usage is TRBJ2-7, with a tentative D call TRBD2 (6 bases). Germline V CDR1 and CDR2: SEHNR, FQNEAQ (reference sequence). The CDR3 covers 14 residues. Trimming shortened V by 7 bases and J by 0 bases, and 13 bases separated the two germline ends. The CDR3 loop is CASTPDYLSYEQYF. The CDR3 DNA sequence: TGTGCCAGCACTCCGGACTATCTCTCCTACGAGCAGTACTTC.

This clonotype was detected many times. The J gene is TRBJ1-1, the V gene TRBV7-9; 8 bases agree with TRBD1. Germline values: CDR1 SEHNR, CDR2 FQNEAQ (reference sequence). Trimming cost V 5 bases and J 1 base; bases outside gene matches: 6. This CDR3 contains 15 residues. The CDR3 region has the DNA TGTGCCAGCAGCCTCTCAGGGGGCAAGAACACTGAAGCTTTCTTT. This encodes CASSLSGGKNTEAFF.

This clonotype has only a few counts. The CDR3 region is CASSYSKTLGTSTDTQYF. As DNA, the CDR3 is TGTGCCAGCAGTTACTCGAAGACTTTGGGAACTAGCACAGATACGCAGTATTTT. The V call is TRBV6-2 or TRBV6-3, the J call TRBJ2-3; D not resolved. V was shortened by 0 bases and J by 0 bases, with 16 bases between the two germline ends. Germline values: CDR1 MNHEY, CDR2 SVGEGT. The CDR3 has 18 residues.

The chain joins TRBV20-1 to TRBJ2-3; the match to TRBD2 covers 9 bases. Germline V CDR1 and CDR2: DFQATT, SNEGSKA (reference sequence). The CDR3 length is 16 residues. V trimming: 7 bases; J trimming: 1 base; junction bases outside the gene matches: 12. CDR3 sequence: CSGSGGPELGTDTQYF. The CDR3, as DNA: TGCAGTGGAAGCGGGGGGCCGGAACTGGGCACAGATACGCAGTATTTT.

This clonotype was found a few times. The chain is built from TRBV6-6 and TRBJ2-3, with 7 bases that match TRBD1. The V gene end was trimmed by 5 bases and the J gene end by 6 bases; junction bases not matched to a gene: 11. The germline V gene has CDR1 MNHNY and CDR2 SVGAGI (reference sequence). This CDR3 contains 15 residues. Here the CDR3 DNA reads TGTGCCAGCAGTGGGCGGACAGGCAGCGTGGATACGCAGTATTTT. Translation gives CASSGRTGSVDTQYF.

This clonotype has only a few counts. V gene TRBV7-2 combines with J gene TRBJ2-7, with 8 positions matching TRBD2. The CDR3 runs 14 residues. Unmatched junction bases numbered 3, after V lost 1 base and J lost 4 bases. CDR1 and CDR2 from the germline V gene are SGHTA and FQGNSA. CDR3 sequence reads: CASSLGGGFYEQYF. CDR3 DNA: TGTGCCAGCAGCTTAGGCGGGGGGTTTTACGAGCAGTACTTC.

The V call is TRBV27, the J call TRBJ2-7; 12 nucleotides match TRBD2. In germline, CDR1 is MNHEY, CDR2 SMNVEV (reference sequence). Germline trimming cut 3 bases from V and 3 bases from J; bases unmatched to any gene: 0. This CDR3 has 14 residues. The CDR3 region has the DNA TGTGCCAGCAGTTTGACTAGCGGGGGCTACGAGCAGTACTTC. Its protein product is CASSLTSGGYEQYF.

Only a few counts were recorded for this clonotype. The chain is built from TRBV7-9 and TRBJ1-5; D possibly corresponds to TRBD1 (6 bases). The ends were cut back, 5 bases at V and 4 bases at J, with 15 bases in the middle. CDR3 length: 15 residues. Germline V gene lookup returns CDR1 SEHNR and CDR2 FQNEAQ (reference sequence). CDR3 loop: CASSPRGAGNQPQHF. The CDR3 bases are TGTGCCAGCAGCCCGAGGGGGGCAGGAAATCAGCCCCAGCATTTT.